The present entry profiles one T cell receptor (beta chain) with its context. What antigen it recognizes has not been identified. No base-level quality is on record; no much larger clone is a single base apart. The data were taken from a study of blood T cells in healthy people across ages (dated by TCRdb to the mid-2010s). Concerning the study at large: In model experiments, template switching captured about one uniquely barcoded TCR beta cDNA molecule for every two T cells. To track age-related changes in TCR beta repertoire diversity, the study relied on deep sequencing normalized with unique cDNA molecular identifiers. Four age groups were formed from the donors: young (average roughly 16 years), middle-aged (more than 35), aged (roughly 59) and long-lived (around 82). To avoid experimental bias, donors of different ages were distributed randomly across sequencing lanes. Two additional independent replicas of 1 million unique cDNA reads from the same blood draw were analyzed for two donors (one aged 18 to 30 and one aged 80 or older). What the work shows at the level of the full study, not this receptor alone: Bulk unsorted PBMC profiling prevented conclusive comparison of naive and antigen-experienced compartments. Total diversity estimates from one million sequenced T cells were considered lower bounds and underestimates. Observed TCR beta diversity per million T cells fell roughly linearly with age, and a significant reduction was already apparent by age approximately 40. The percentage of naive T cells measured by flow cytometry correlated strongly with observed TCR beta diversity. The CMV infection status of donors was not known, potentially confounding age-related changes in expanded clonotypes. Compared with the aged group, the long-lived group had more naive CD4+ T cells, fewer expanded clones and increased TCR diversity, a pattern suggesting age selection.

Donors were approximately 42 systemically healthy Caucasian individuals from Russia aged roughly 6 to 90 years. Around 9.8 milliliters of peripheral blood were collected from each donor into EDTA-treated Vacutainer tubes. Ficoll-Paque density-gradient centrifugation was used to isolate PBMCs, with at least 6 million obtained per sample. Total RNA was extracted from PBMCs with Trizol reagent, with at least 5.5 micrograms obtained per sample. For every donor, an aliquot of PBMCs went through flow cytometry to measure the percentages of naive CD45RAhigh/CD27high T cells. The method was 5' RACE. The data were produced on an Illumina HiSeq 2500. A second PCR of about 7 to 12 cycles was run with a J-beta primer mix and a sample-barcoded 5' primer. A template-switch 5' adaptor carrying 12 random nucleotides introduced a unique molecular identifier onto each TCR beta cDNA molecule. Each sample yielded at least 2.5 million CDR3-containing paired-end reads. All of the RNA was converted into first-strand cDNA using the Mint cDNA synthesis kit, with a TRBC-specific oligonucleotide serving as the primer. Following uracil-DNA glycosylase treatment, a first 18-cycle PCR with universal primers M1SS and BC2_uni_R was performed on all cDNA. The study's processing was this. For normalization, 1 million high-quality reads were randomly selected from each sample, with every read carrying a distinct molecular identifier. Reads sharing molecular identifiers were discarded rather than binned into consensus sequences. MiTCR, set to a Q25 quality threshold and the strictest error-elimination algorithm, was used for CDR3 identification, clonotype clustering and error correction. A nonparametric unseen species model with Euler transformation was used to estimate a lower bound on total TCR beta diversity. Using fastp at Q25 and MiXCR, TCRdb reprocessed the public reads and kept productive beta chains. A single entry per CDR3 protein holds the most common genes and DNA from its merged rows. The V and J calls were not made by the authors but by TCRdb's processing. For this sample the table gives 1.5 million to 2 million distinct CDR3 sequences, of which 49% were detected only once. Jointly, the top ten make up less than 2.5% of the sample.

The sequence was collected from a woman aged 40 to 50 in good health. The sample consisted of blood.

The CDR3 loop reads CAISASTGTGNYGYTF. In nucleotide form, the sequence is TGTGCCATCAGTGCCTCGACCGGGACAGGGAACTATGGCTACACCTTC. This receptor chain uses TRBV10-3 and TRBJ1-2; 9 of the junction bases match TRBD1. Per the germline V gene, ENHRY is the CDR1 and SYGVKD is the CDR2. At the junction V is shortened by 4 bases and J by 2 bases; bases outside the gene matches: 8. Inclusive of the bounding cysteine and phenylalanine, the CDR3 is 16 residues long. Of all the DNA, just the CDR3 is kept, 48 bases in frame from base 1.